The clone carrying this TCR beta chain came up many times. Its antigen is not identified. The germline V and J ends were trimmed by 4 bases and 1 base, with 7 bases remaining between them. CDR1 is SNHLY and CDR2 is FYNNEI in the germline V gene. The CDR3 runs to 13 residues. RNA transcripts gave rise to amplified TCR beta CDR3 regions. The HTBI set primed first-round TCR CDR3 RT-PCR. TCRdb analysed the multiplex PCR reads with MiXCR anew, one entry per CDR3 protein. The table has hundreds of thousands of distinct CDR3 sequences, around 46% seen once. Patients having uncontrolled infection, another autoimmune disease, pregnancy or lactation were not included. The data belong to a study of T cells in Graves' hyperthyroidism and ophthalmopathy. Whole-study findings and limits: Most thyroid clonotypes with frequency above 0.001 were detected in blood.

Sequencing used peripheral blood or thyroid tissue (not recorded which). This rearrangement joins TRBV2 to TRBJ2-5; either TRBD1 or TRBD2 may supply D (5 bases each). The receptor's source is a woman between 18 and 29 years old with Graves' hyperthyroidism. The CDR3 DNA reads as TGTGCCAGCAGTGCGGGACGCCAAGAGACCCAGTACTTC. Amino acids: CASSAGRQETQYF. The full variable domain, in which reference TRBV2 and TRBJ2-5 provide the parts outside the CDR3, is EPEVTQTPSHQVTQMGQEVILRCVPISNHLYFYWYRQILGQKVEFLVSFYNNEISEKSEIFDDQFSVERPDGSNFTLKIRSTKLEDSAMYFCASSAGRQETQYFGPGTRLLVL.